Here is one T cell receptor beta chain with its context. The antigen is unknown. The source of the sample is a study of T cell responses to AZD1222 COVID-19 vaccine. Across the study: Researchers grouped second doses given at about 4 or about 12 weeks into one pool.

The germline CDR1 and CDR2 sequences are SGHDT and YYEEEE. This CDR3 region has 14 residues. The V and J ends lost 1 base and 0 bases respectively, with 7 bases between them. Study-wide results and limits: Repertoires in all cases were sampled only once the peak T cell response had passed. Baseline seropositivity occurred in only a handful of AZD1222 recipients. CD4 TCRs associated with vaccination spanned spike, dominating at 160-218 and 743-854.

The assay was immunoSEQ multiplex PCR, and TCRdb's table has in-frame clones only and misses some. The sample lists roughly 100,000 clones, over 85% occurring once. This clonotype was sampled from an adult in good health. This sequence joins TRBV5-6 and TRBJ1-2, with no clear D. The sample here was peripheral blood, taken on day 0 of AZD1222 vaccination. CDR3 loop: CASSLRVANYGYTF. For the CDR3, the DNA is TGTGCCAGCAGCTTGCGTGTGGCTAACTATGGCTACACCTTC.